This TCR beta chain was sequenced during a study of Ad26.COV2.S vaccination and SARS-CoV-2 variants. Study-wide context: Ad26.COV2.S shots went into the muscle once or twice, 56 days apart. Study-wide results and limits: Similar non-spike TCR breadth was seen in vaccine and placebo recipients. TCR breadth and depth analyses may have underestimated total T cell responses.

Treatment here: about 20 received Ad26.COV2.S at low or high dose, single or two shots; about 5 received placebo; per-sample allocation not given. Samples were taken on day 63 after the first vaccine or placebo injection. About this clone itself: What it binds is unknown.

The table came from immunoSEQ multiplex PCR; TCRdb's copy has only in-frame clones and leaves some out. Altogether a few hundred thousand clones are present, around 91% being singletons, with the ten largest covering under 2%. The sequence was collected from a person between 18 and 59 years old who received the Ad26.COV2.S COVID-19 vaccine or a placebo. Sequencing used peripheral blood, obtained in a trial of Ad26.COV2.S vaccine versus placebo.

This CDR3 reads CASSRGEQYF. The CDR3 coding sequence is TGTGCCAGCAGCCGGGGTGAGCAGTACTTC. The J gene is TRBJ2-7, the V gene TRBV3-1 (or the pseudogene TRBV3-2); D gene unclear. The CDR3 spans 10 residues. The ends were cut back, 4 bases at V and 7 bases at J, with 5 bases in the middle. Germline V CDR1 and CDR2: LGHDT, YNNKEL (reference sequence).